The clone carrying this T cell receptor (beta chain) was observed many times. To make TCR beta libraries, researchers used iRepertoire HTBI primers and Arm-PCR of CDR3 regions. TCRdb re-derived calls from the multiplex PCR reads in MiXCR, one entry per CDR3 protein. The repertoire includes 360,000 or so distinct CDR3 sequences, 10% to 15% of them detected once, and over 15% sits in the top ten. The data stem from a study of regulatory T cells in long-lasting Graves disease. The V gene's germline CDR1 is LGHDT and CDR2 YNNKEL (reference sequence). This CDR3 spans 15 amino acids. V was shortened by 4 bases and J by 5 bases, with 14 bases between the two germline ends. Time point specified: newly diagnosed GD, antithyroid drugs for less than 3 months. Making the TCR library involved RNA that had been extracted from PBMCs. These data also featured in a second study, about T cells in Graves' hyperthyroidism and ophthalmopathy.

The sample consisted of peripheral blood mononuclear cells (PBMCs), taken at new diagnosis, from a patient treated with antithyroid drugs. The TCR comes from a woman in her late teens or twenties with Graves disease. J is TRBJ1-4 and V is TRBV3-1, with a weak D call TRBD1 (5 bases). In DNA, the CDR3 is TGTGCCAGCAGCCGGACCCGGGACCCAAATGAAAAACTGTTTTTT. This encodes CASSRTRDPNEKLFF.